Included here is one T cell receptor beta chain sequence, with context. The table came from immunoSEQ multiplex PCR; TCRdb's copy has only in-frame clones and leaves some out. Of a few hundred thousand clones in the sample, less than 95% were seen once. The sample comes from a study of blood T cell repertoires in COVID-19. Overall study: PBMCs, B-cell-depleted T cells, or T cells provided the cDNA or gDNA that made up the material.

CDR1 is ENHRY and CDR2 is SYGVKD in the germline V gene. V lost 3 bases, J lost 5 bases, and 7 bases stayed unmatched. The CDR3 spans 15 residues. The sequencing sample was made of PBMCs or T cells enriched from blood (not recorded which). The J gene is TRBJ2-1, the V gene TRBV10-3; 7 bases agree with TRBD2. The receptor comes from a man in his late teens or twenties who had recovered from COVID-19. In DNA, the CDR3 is TGTGCCATCAGTGATCTTACGCGGGAGAACAATGAGCAGTTCTTC. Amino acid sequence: CAISDLTRENNEQFF.